These 12 T cell receptor beta chains originate from one sample sequenced in a study of beta chain features in type 1 diabetes. Study findings and constraints: Moderate but significant shortening of TCRB CDR3s was recorded in all four CD4+ subsets from Type 1 diabetes patients.

All of the isolated RNA was reverse transcribed, so expressed TCRB transcripts were sequenced. The data were produced by immunoSEQ multiplex PCR, yet TCRdb's version contains in-frame clones alone and is incomplete. In the table there are roughly 700,000 clones, under 15% of which are singletons. What these receptors recognize is not known. Sequenced sample: naive CD4+ T cells from blood. Receptor source: a man between 18 and 35 years old with type 1 diabetes.

The chain recombines TRBV7-3 with TRBJ1-1; D gene uncertain. This CDR3 is 13 amino acids long. Between the trimmed V and J ends, which lost 3 bases and 2 bases, there was a span of 7 bases. Germline V gene sequence: CDR1 SGHTA, CDR2 FQGTGA. Written as DNA, the CDR3 is TGTGCCAGCAGCTTCTCGGTTAACACTGAAGCTTTCTTT. This sequence encodes CASSFSVNTEAFF.

This clone was counted between two and nine times. CDR3 DNA: TGTGCCATCAGTGAGTCGCACGGACGGGACAACGTCCTGACTTTC. This translates into CAISESHGRDNVLTF. The genes are TRBV10-3 and TRBJ2-6, with D perhaps matching TRBD2 (5 bases). The V end lost 0 bases, the J end lost 9 bases, and 12 bases lay between the germline ends. Germline CDR1 ENHRY, CDR2 SYGVKD. The CDR3 is 15 residues long.

This clone was observed a few times. V and J are TRBV7-2 and TRBJ2-5, with D unclear. The CDR3 has 17 amino acids. Germline CDR1 SGHTA, CDR2 FQGNSA. Trimming cost V 5 bases and J 0 bases, with 19 bases left between them. The CDR3: CASSPSGAIPYQETQYF. As DNA, the CDR3 is TGTGCCAGCAGCCCCTCCGGTGCCATCCCTTACCAAGAGACCCAGTACTTC.

The chain recombines TRBV30 with TRBJ1-1; 9 positions match TRBD1. The V and J ends lost 3 bases and 0 bases, in that order; junction bases with no gene match: 8. The CDR3 extends over 16 amino acids. CDR1 GTSNPN and CDR2 SVGIG come from the germline V gene (reference sequence). This chain's CDR3 is CAWRDRGRAMNTEAFF. In DNA, the CDR3 is TGTGCCTGGAGGGACAGGGGTCGGGCAATGAACACTGAAGCTTTCTTT.

This clone was observed a few times. The chain carries TRBV7-9 and TRBJ1-2; D not certain. This CDR3 has 15 residues. Trimming took 1 base from V and 8 from J, leaving 17 bases between them. Germline CDR1 and CDR2: SEHNR and FQNEAQ (reference sequence). The CDR3 reads CASSLGLNQRRGYTF. CDR3 in DNA: TGTGCCAGCAGCTTAGGGCTGAACCAGCGTCGGGGCTACACCTTC.

This clone has a handful of counts. V gene TRBV7-9 combines with J gene TRBJ1-2; D gene unclear. The CDR3 loop spans 12 amino acids. V lost 2 bases and J lost 6, with 7 bases in between. Germline CDR1 reads SEHNR; CDR2 reads FQNEAQ (reference sequence). The CDR3 loop reads CASSLFPHGYTF. The CDR3 coding sequence is TGTGCCAGCAGCTTATTTCCTCATGGCTACACCTTC.

CDR3 residues: CASRGQTEAFF. CDR3 sequence (DNA): TGCGCCAGCAGAGGCCAAACTGAAGCTTTCTTT. The chain combines TRBV5-1 with TRBJ1-1; D unclear. Trimming took off 5 bases at V and 5 bases at J, with 7 bases between the two ends. Germline V lookup: CDR1 SGHRS, CDR2 YFSETQ. This CDR3 has 11 amino acids. Full variable domain (remainder filled in from reference TRBV5-1 and TRBJ1-1): KAGVTQTPRYLIKTRGQQVTLSCSPISGHRSVSWYQQTPGQGLQFLFEYFSETQRNKGNFPGRFSGRQFSNSRSEMNVSTLELGDSALYLCASRGQTEAFFGQGTRLTVV.

This clone was detected only a few times. The rearrangement joins TRBV13 to TRBJ2-3, with 8 bases aligning to TRBD2. V was clipped by 4 bases and J by 0 bases; unmatched bases: 15. The CDR3 is 19 amino acids. Germline-derived CDR1 and CDR2 are PRHDT and FYEKMQ (reference sequence). DNA of the CDR3: TGTGCCAGCAGCTCCCCCGGGTCACTAGCGGACCCTAGCACAGATACGCAGTATTTT. Protein product: CASSSPGSLADPSTDTQYF.

The V and J genes are TRBV7-8 and TRBJ2-7, with D hard to call. Trimming took 1 base from V and 4 from J, leaving 5 bases between them. Germline V gene data show CDR1 as SGHVS and CDR2 as FQNEAQ. This CDR3 is 12 amino acids long. Written as DNA, the CDR3 is TGTGCCAGCAGCTTAGACCCATACGAGCAGTACTTC. Amino acid sequence: CASSLDPYEQYF.

This clone showed up just a few times. This rearrangement joins TRBV7-9 to TRBJ1-2; unclear D gene. From germline, CDR1 is SEHNR and CDR2 FQNEAQ (reference sequence). This CDR3 has 10 amino acids. Deletions cut 5 bases from V and 11 bases from J, with 9 bases between. CDR3 nucleotides: TGTGCCAGCAGCCCCTTAGGGTACACCTTC. As protein: CASSPLGYTF.

Comment on this clone: The sample contains more than one DNA sequence encoding this CDR3. V usage is TRBV19 and J usage is TRBJ1-1; D not certain. The V gene's germline CDR1 is LNHDA and CDR2 SQIVND (reference sequence). This CDR3 is 11 amino acids long. V dropped 2 bases and J dropped 3 bases, with 1 base sitting between them. The CDR3 region has the DNA TGTGCCAGTAGTATATACACTGAAGCTTTCTTT. Its protein is CASSIYTEAFF.

V and J are TRBV18 and TRBJ2-1, with D perhaps TRBD1 or TRBD2 (7 bases each). Germline CDR1 is KGHSH and CDR2 is LQKENI. The CDR3 loop spans 15 amino acids. The V end was cut by 2 bases, the J end by 7 bases, with 15 bases between. In DNA form, the CDR3 reads TGTGCCAGCTCACCAATCCCGCAGGGGGGGAATGAGCAGTTCTTC. Its translation is CASSPIPQGGNEQFF. The full variable domain, its missing parts supplied by reference TRBV18 and TRBJ2-1, is NAGVMQNPRHLVRRRGQEARLRCSPMKGHSHVYWYRQLPEEGLKFMVYLQKENIIDESGMPKERFSAEFPKEGPSILRIQQVVRGDSAAYFCASSPIPQGGNEQFFGPGTRLTVL.